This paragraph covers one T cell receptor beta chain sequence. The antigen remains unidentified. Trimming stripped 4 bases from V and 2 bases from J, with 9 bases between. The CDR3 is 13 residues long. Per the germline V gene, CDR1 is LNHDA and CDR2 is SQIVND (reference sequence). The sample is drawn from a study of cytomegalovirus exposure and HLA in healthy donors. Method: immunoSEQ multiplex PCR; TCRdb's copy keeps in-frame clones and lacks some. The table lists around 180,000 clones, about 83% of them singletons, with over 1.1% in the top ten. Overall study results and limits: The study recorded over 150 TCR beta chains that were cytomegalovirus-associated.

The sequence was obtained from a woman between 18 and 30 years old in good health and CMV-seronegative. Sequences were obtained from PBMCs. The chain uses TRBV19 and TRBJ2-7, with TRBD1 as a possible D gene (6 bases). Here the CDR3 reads CASSKGEPYEQYF. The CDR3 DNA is TGTGCCAGTAGTAAGGGGGAACCCTACGAGCAGTACTTC.